These 32 T cell receptor beta chains share one sample of origin, sequenced in a study of graft-versus-host responses after intestinal transplantation. The data were produced by immunoSEQ multiplex PCR, yet TCRdb's version contains in-frame clones alone and is incomplete. The sample consists of over 35,000 clones, more than 80% of them appearing once. Specimen: PBMCs, collected approximately 320 days after intestinal transplant. The receptors stem from a human patient who received an intestinal transplant, so some T cells may come from the graft donor.

The V and J genes are TRBV4-1 and TRBJ2-5; 8 nucleotides match TRBD1. The V gene end was trimmed by 3 bases and the J gene end by 0 bases; junction bases not matched to a gene: 9. Germline V gives CDR1 MGHRA, CDR2 YSYEKL. The CDR3 contains 17 residues. The CDR3 loop reads CASSHLPGTGDQETQYF. DNA of the CDR3: TGCGCCAGCAGCCATCTGCCCGGGACAGGTGACCAAGAGACCCAGTACTTC.

The chain combines TRBV4-1 with TRBJ2-7, with 7 nucleotides matching TRBD1. Germline CDR1 is MGHRA and CDR2 is YSYEKL. CDR3 length: 15 amino acids. Unmatched junction bases numbered 3, after V lost 1 base and J lost 0 bases. This CDR3 reads CASSQGQGSSYEQYF. The CDR3 DNA reads TGCGCCAGCAGCCAAGGACAGGGCAGCTCCTACGAGCAGTACTTC.

This clone was observed a single time. The chain carries TRBV7-3 and TRBJ2-1; 7 bases line up with TRBD2. Germline V CDR1 and CDR2: SGHTA, FQGTGA. The trim removed 2 bases at V and 2 bases at J, leaving 3 bases unmatched. The CDR3 runs 15 residues. CDR3 loop: CASSLGGSTYNEQFF. The CDR3 nucleotides are TGTGCCAGCAGCTTAGGCGGGAGTACCTACAATGAGCAGTTCTTC.

The CDR3 here is CASSEGVGIEQFF. The CDR3 DNA is TGCGCCAGCAGTGAGGGGGTGGGGATTGAGCAGTTCTTC. The chain has TRBV10-2 and TRBJ2-1; D is undetermined. Trimming cost V 2 bases and J 9 bases, with 11 bases left between them. Per the germline V gene, CDR1 is WSHSY and CDR2 is SAAADI. This CDR3 is built from 13 residues.

CDR3 sequence: CASSYGNSPLHF. For the CDR3, the DNA is TGTGCCAGCAGTTACGGTAATTCACCCCTCCACTTT. This chain joins TRBV6-6 and TRBJ1-6; no clear D. This CDR3 contains 12 residues. Trimming stripped 2 bases from V and 6 bases from J, with 2 bases between. Germline CDR1 reads MNHNY; CDR2 reads SVGAGI (reference sequence).

The gene calls are TRBV5-5 and TRBJ2-7; TRBD2 is a possible D gene (6 bases). Germline values: CDR1 SGHKS, CDR2 YYEKEE (reference sequence). The CDR3 consists of 14 residues. Deletions cut 3 bases from V and 4 bases from J, with 14 bases between. The CDR3, as DNA: TGTGCCAGCAGCTGGGGGGACCTACGGTACGAGCAGTACTTC. It encodes CASSWGDLRYEQYF.

This chain joins TRBV19 and TRBJ1-5; 8 bases are a match to TRBD1. This CDR3 has 12 residues. The junction had 5 bases not matched to a gene; V was cut back by 10 bases and J by 6 bases. Germline V gene lookup returns CDR1 LNHDA and CDR2 SQIVND (reference sequence). CDR3 nucleotide sequence: TGTGCCACCCTACAGGGGGGTCAGCCCCAGCATTTT. It yields the protein CATLQGGQPQHF. Full variable domain (missing parts from reference TRBV19 and TRBJ1-5): DGGITQSPKYLFRKEGQNVTLSCEQNLNHDAMYWYRQDPGQGLRLIYYSQIVNDFQKGDIAEGYSVSREKKESFPLTVTSAQKNPTAFYLCATLQGGQPQHFGDGTRLSIL.

The J gene is TRBJ2-5, the V gene TRBV5-4, with TRBD1 as a possible D gene (5 bases). Looked up from germline, CDR1 is SGHNT and CDR2 is YYREEE (reference sequence). CDR3 size: 15 residues. The ends were cut back, 5 bases at V and 4 bases at J, with 18 bases in the middle. This CDR3 is CASRPRGSERETQYF. The CDR3 DNA is TGTGCCAGCAGACCTAGGGGATCAGAGAGAGAGACCCAGTACTTC.

The chain is built from TRBV28 and TRBJ2-5; 11 nucleotides align to TRBD2. CDR3 size: 15 residues. The trim removed 3 bases at V and 4 bases at J, leaving 4 bases unmatched. CDR1 and CDR2 from the germline V gene are MDHEN and SYDVKM. CDR3 in amino acids: CASSFPGLAVETQYF. The CDR3 nucleotides are TGTGCCAGCAGTTTCCCGGGACTAGCGGTAGAGACCCAGTACTTC.

V gene TRBV4-1 combines with J gene TRBJ1-6; the D is unclear. The CDR3 length is 15 residues. The germline V gene has CDR1 MGHRA and CDR2 YSYEKL. V lost 0 bases to trimming and J lost 6 bases, with 9 bases between them. The CDR3 reads CASSQDTGPNSPLHF. CDR3 DNA sequence: TGCGCCAGCAGCCAAGATACGGGCCCTAATTCACCCCTCCACTTT.

The chain carries TRBV4-1 and TRBJ1-3; TRBD1 matches 10 bases. The CDR3 runs 18 residues. Germline V gene lookup returns CDR1 MGHRA and CDR2 YSYEKL. Trimming removed 3 bases from V and 0 bases from J; junction bases left unmatched: 8. The CDR3 here is CASSQLIGTGVSGNTIYF. The CDR3 region has the DNA TGCGCCAGCAGCCAGCTAATTGGGACAGGGGTCTCTGGAAACACCATATATTTT.

This clone was observed once. CDR3 residues: CASSLGIGTGANVLTF. DNA of the CDR3: TGCGCCAGCAGCTTGGGGATCGGGACAGGGGCCAACGTCCTGACTTTC. The rearrangement joins TRBV5-1 to TRBJ2-6; D may be TRBD1 (6 bases). This CDR3 is built from 16 residues. The germline CDR1 and CDR2 sequences are SGHRS and YFSETQ. V was pared by 0 bases and J by 4 bases, with 11 bases between.

The chain couples TRBV6-1 to TRBJ1-3; unclear D gene. The ends were cut back, 7 bases at V and 0 bases at J, with 4 bases in the middle. The germline gives CDR1 MNHNS, CDR2 SASEGT. CDR3 length equals 12 residues. CDR3 in amino acids: CASTDSGNTIYF. The CDR3 region has the DNA TGTGCCAGCACTGACTCTGGAAACACCATATATTTT.

The V gene is TRBV10-3, the J gene TRBJ1-5; D possibly corresponds to TRBD1 (5 bases). The ends were cut back, 5 bases at V and 7 bases at J, with 15 bases in the middle. From germline, CDR1 is ENHRY and CDR2 SYGVKD. The CDR3 is made up of 14 amino acids. CDR3 coding DNA: TGTGCCATCAGTCATCAGGGTGGGGGGCAGCCCCAGCATTTT. Its translation is CAISHQGGGQPQHF.

The chain has TRBV12-5 and TRBJ2-5; TRBD1 agrees at 7 bases. The end of the DNA aligns better with TRBJ2-7, so the J call may be wrong. This CDR3 comprises 16 residues. The germline gives CDR1 LGHNT, CDR2 FRNRAP. The DNA of the CDR3 is TGTGCTAGTGGTTTGGGCCCGGGACAGTTCGACGGCGAGCAGTACTTC. Residues: CASGLGPGQFDGEQYF.

V gene TRBV6-1 combines with J gene TRBJ1-1; D might be TRBD1 (6 bases). Trimming took off 2 bases at V and 5 bases at J, with 9 bases between the two ends. The CDR3 has 13 residues. Germline loops: CDR1 MNHNS, CDR2 SASEGT. CDR3 sequence reads: CASSEPTGTEAFF. DNA of the CDR3: TGTGCCAGCAGTGAACCGACAGGTACTGAAGCTTTCTTT.

The chain recombines TRBV5-1 with TRBJ2-1; a weak D match, TRBD1 (5 bases). This CDR3 has 14 amino acids. V lost 0 bases and J 5 bases, leaving 9 bases between the germline ends. CDR1 SGHRS and CDR2 YFSETQ come from the germline V gene. In DNA, the CDR3 is TGCGCCAGCAGCTTGGGACAGACAAACAATGAGCAGTTCTTC. As protein: CASSLGQTNNEQFF.

This clone showed up just a few times. This chain connects TRBV13 to TRBJ2-3; D unclear. This CDR3 is built from 18 residues. Germline lookup yields CDR1 PRHDT and CDR2 FYEKMQ (reference sequence). V dropped 1 base and J dropped 4 bases, with 21 bases sitting between them. The chain's CDR3 is CASSLVGGFTRWADTQYF. In DNA, the CDR3 is TGTGCCAGCAGCTTAGTGGGCGGCTTTACCAGGTGGGCAGATACGCAGTATTTT.

This clone was seen just once. The chain employs TRBV11-2 and TRBJ2-7; D is perhaps TRBD1 (5 bases). The V end lost 5 bases, the J end lost 6 bases, and 17 bases lay between the germline ends. This CDR3 region has 14 residues. Germline V gene data show CDR1 as SGHAT and CDR2 as FQNNGV. The CDR3 region has the DNA TGTGCCAGCAGCCCCGGGCAGGGAAGGGTCGAGCAGTACTTC. Translated: CASSPGQGRVEQYF.

The V call is TRBV5-4, the J call TRBJ2-1; 8 bases align to TRBD2. The CDR3 is 15 amino acids. Germline V gives CDR1 SGHNT, CDR2 YYREEE (reference sequence). J gave up 5 bases and V 0 bases, and 4 bases lay outside the gene matches. The CDR3 spells CASSLEAGVDNEQFF. In nucleotides, the CDR3 is TGTGCCAGCAGCTTGGAAGCGGGAGTAGACAATGAGCAGTTCTTC.

This chain connects TRBV5-1 to TRBJ2-3, with a possible D match to TRBD1 (5 bases). V was shortened by 0 bases and J by 2 bases, with 13 bases between the two germline ends. Germline-derived CDR1 and CDR2 are SGHRS and YFSETQ. The CDR3 runs 16 residues. The CDR3 is CASSLAGLVHTDTQYF. As DNA, the CDR3 is TGCGCCAGCAGCTTGGCAGGGCTTGTGCACACAGATACGCAGTATTTT.

This chain connects TRBV5-1 to TRBJ2-3; 8 bases map to TRBD1. CDR3 length equals 16 residues. J lost 1 base, V lost 0 bases, and 4 bases had no gene match. Germline V CDR1 and CDR2: SGHRS, YFSETQ. This CDR3 reads CASSLAPGQGTDTQYF. CDR3 sequence (DNA): TGCGCCAGCAGCTTGGCCCCGGGACAGGGCACAGATACGCAGTATTTT. Full variable domain (outside the CDR3, taken from reference TRBV5-1 and TRBJ2-3): KAGVTQTPRYLIKTRGQQVTLSCSPISGHRSVSWYQQTPGQGLQFLFEYFSETQRNKGNFPGRFSGRQFSNSRSEMNVSTLELGDSALYLCASSLAPGQGTDTQYFGPGTRLTVL.

This clone appeared a single time. The chain couples TRBV19 to TRBJ1-2; D is unclear. The CDR3 length is 13 residues. The germline V gene has CDR1 LNHDA and CDR2 SQIVND (reference sequence). V was cut by 5 bases and J by 4 bases, with 11 bases left in between. The CDR3 DNA follows: TGTGCCAGTAGTGAGGTCGGACGCTATGGCTACACCTTC. It encodes CASSEVGRYGYTF.

The chain couples TRBV5-1 to TRBJ2-7, with TRBD1 matching 7 bases. J lost 4 bases, V lost 0 bases, and 7 bases had no gene match. Looked up from germline, CDR1 is SGHRS and CDR2 is YFSETQ. This CDR3 has 15 residues. Here the CDR3 DNA reads TGCGCCAGCAGCTTGGGACAGGGTGCGTTATACGAGCAGTACTTC. Amino acids: CASSLGQGALYEQYF.

CDR3 coding DNA: TGTGCCAGCAGCTTAACCCCTAGCGGGGGCGGCAATGAGCAGTTCTTC. Its translation is CASSLTPSGGGNEQFF. The gene calls are TRBV7-2 and TRBJ2-1; 10 bases map to TRBD2. With 2 bases clipped from V and 6 bases from J, the junction kept 7 bases outside the gene matches. Germline assignment: CDR1 SGHTA and CDR2 FQGNSA. The CDR3 has 16 amino acids. Supplemented by reference TRBV7-2 and TRBJ2-1, the full variable domain reads GAGVSQSPSNKVTEKGKDVELRCDPISGHTALYWYRQSLGQGLEFLIYFQGNSAPDKSGLPSDRFSAERTGGSVSTLTIQRTQQEDSAVYLCASSLTPSGGGNEQFFGPGTRLTVL.

The J gene is TRBJ2-3, the V gene TRBV4-2, with 11 bases lining up with TRBD2. The germline V gene encodes CDR1 LGHNA and CDR2 YNFKEQ. The length of the CDR3 is 16 residues. With V trimmed by 1 base and J by 7 bases, 7 bases remained unmatched. The DNA for the CDR3 is TGTGCCAGCAGCCAAGGTGTTAGCGGGGGGGCATATACGCAGTATTTT. Encoded protein: CASSQGVSGGAYTQYF.

In its sample, this clone was seen a few times. The chain joins TRBV18 to TRBJ2-7; 7 bases line up with TRBD2. Per the germline V gene, CDR1 is KGHSH and CDR2 is LQKENI. With 5 bases clipped from V and 7 bases from J, the junction kept 8 bases outside the gene matches. The CDR3 covers 13 residues. The CDR3 coding sequence is TGTGCCAGCTCAGGGGGGGAAACTGGGGAGCAGTACTTC. Its translation: CASSGGETGEQYF. Complete variable domain (other parts from reference TRBV18 and TRBJ2-7): NAGVMQNPRHLVRRRGQEARLRCSPMKGHSHVYWYRQLPEEGLKFMVYLQKENIIDESGMPKERFSAEFPKEGPSILRIQQVVRGDSAAYFCASSGGETGEQYFGPGTRLTVT.

The chain uses TRBV6-5 and TRBJ2-7; 9 bases match TRBD1. This CDR3 region has 15 residues. The V gene end was trimmed by 5 bases and the J gene end by 6 bases; junction bases not matched to a gene: 11. Germline V gives CDR1 MNHEY, CDR2 SVGAGI. The CDR3 is CASSAPGQGRAEQYF. The DNA for the CDR3 is TGTGCCAGCAGTGCCCCGGGACAGGGAAGGGCCGAGCAGTACTTC.

The CDR3 DNA reads TGCGCCAGCAGCACCCAACAGAACACCGGGGAGCTGTTTTTT. Its translation is CASSTQQNTGELFF. V usage is TRBV5-1 and J usage is TRBJ2-2, with no clear D. The CDR3 loop spans 14 amino acids. Germline CDR1 is SGHRS and CDR2 is YFSETQ. Trimming cost V 4 bases and J 1 base, with 8 bases left between them.

The chain links TRBV29-1 to TRBJ2-1, with a weak D call TRBD2 (6 bases). The CDR3 length is 12 residues. Germline assignment: CDR1 SQVTM and CDR2 ANQGSEA. Trimming took off 6 bases at V and 2 bases at J, with 8 bases between the two ends. The CDR3 DNA follows: TGCAGCGTCGCGGGAACCTACAATGAGCAGTTCTTC. Translated: CSVAGTYNEQFF.

Written as DNA, the CDR3 is TGCGCCAGCAGCCGCGGGACAGGGATGTACGAGCAGTACTTC. Residues: CASSRGTGMYEQYF. The J gene is TRBJ2-7, the V gene TRBV4-1; 9 nucleotides line up with TRBD1. V shed 4 bases and J 4 bases; nucleotides not matched to a gene: 5. The CDR3 loop spans 14 amino acids. CDR1 is MGHRA and CDR2 is YSYEKL in the germline V gene.

The CDR3 here is CASSYSSGNQPQHF. In nucleotides, the CDR3 is TGTGCCAGCAGTTACTCTTCAGGCAATCAGCCCCAGCATTTT. This sequence joins TRBV6-5 and TRBJ1-5; D is unresolved. In germline, CDR1 is MNHEY, CDR2 SVGAGI. V lost 0 bases and J 2 bases, leaving 5 bases between the germline ends. The CDR3 sequence is 14 residues long.